This T cell receptor (beta chain) derives from a study of human T cells and chemical hapten exposure. This clonotype has just a few counts. MiXCR, run by TCRdb on the RACE reads, gives a single entry per CDR3 protein. The sample holds 150,000 to 200,000 distinct CDR3 sequences, 28% seen once. CDR1 is MGHRA and CDR2 is YSYEKL in the germline V gene. This CDR3 region has 15 residues. V dropped 1 base and J dropped 8; count of bases not matched to a gene: 10. Specified time point: patch test 3, about 24 weeks after DPC sensitization. Specified treatment: therapeutic diphenylcyclopropenone sensitization with weekly scalp DPC.

The source material was whole blood, sampled in connection with sensitization to the hapten diphenylcyclopropenone (DPC). This TCR was sampled from a young woman with alopecia areata. Some clones in this sample may be carry-over from other donors' samples. V is TRBV4-1 and J is TRBJ1-2; the match to TRBD1 covers 7 bases. CDR3 in DNA: TGCGCCAGCAGCCAAGTGATGAACGCGGGACAGGGCTACACCTTC. Amino acid sequence: CASSQVMNAGQGYTF.